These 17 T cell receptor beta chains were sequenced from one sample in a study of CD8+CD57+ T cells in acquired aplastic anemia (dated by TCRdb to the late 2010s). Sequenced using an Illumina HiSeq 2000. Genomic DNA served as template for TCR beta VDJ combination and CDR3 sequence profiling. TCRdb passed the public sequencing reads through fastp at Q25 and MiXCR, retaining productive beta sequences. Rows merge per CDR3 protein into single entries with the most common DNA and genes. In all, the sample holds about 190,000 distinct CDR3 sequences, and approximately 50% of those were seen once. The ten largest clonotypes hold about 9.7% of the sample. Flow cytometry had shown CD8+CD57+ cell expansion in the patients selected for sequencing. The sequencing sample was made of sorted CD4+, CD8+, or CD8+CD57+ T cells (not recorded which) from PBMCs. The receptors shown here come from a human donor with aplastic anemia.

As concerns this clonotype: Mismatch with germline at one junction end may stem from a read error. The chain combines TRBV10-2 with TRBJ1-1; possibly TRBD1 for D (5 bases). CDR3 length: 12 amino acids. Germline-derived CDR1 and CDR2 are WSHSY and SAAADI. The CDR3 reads CAGRTPMGEAFF. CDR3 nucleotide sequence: TGCGCCGGCAGGACACCTATGGGTGAAGCTTTCTTT.

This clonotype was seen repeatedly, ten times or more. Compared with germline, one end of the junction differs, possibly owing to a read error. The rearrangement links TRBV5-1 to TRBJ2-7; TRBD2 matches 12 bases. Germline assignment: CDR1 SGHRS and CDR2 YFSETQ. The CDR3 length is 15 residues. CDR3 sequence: CASSLGLAGLYEQYF. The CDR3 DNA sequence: TGTGCCAGCAGTTTAGGACTAGCGGGACTCTACGAGCAGTACTTC.

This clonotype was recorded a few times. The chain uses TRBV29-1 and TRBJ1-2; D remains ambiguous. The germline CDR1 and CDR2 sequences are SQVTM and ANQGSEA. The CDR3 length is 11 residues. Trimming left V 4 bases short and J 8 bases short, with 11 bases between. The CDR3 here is CSVGTAGGYTF. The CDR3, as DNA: TGCAGCGTTGGGACCGCCGGCGGCTACACCTTC.

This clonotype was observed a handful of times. CDR3 loop: CAWTGSGELFF. CDR3 DNA: TGTGCCTGGACAGGTTCCGGGGAGCTGTTTTTT. The chain links TRBV30 to TRBJ2-2; no clear D. This CDR3 has 11 amino acids. From germline, CDR1 is GTSNPN and CDR2 SVGIG (reference sequence). Trimming removed 4 bases at V and 6 bases at J, with 6 bases between.

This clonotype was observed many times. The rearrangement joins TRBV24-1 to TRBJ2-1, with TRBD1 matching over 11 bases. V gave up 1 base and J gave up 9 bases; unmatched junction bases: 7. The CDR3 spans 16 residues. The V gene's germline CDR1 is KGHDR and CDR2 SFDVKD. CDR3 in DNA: TGTGCCACCAGTGATTTAGGCGGACAGGGGGCTGGTGAGCAGTTCTTC. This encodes CATSDLGGQGAGEQFF.

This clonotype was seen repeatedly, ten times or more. In DNA form, the CDR3 reads TGTGCCAGCAGCTTCGTAGCGGGAGCAGAGACCCAGTACTTC. Its protein product is CASSFVAGAETQYF. J is TRBJ2-5 and V is TRBV7-3, with TRBD2 matching 9 bases. Germline-derived CDR1 and CDR2 are SGHTA and FQGTGA. After removal of 3 bases from V and 4 bases from J, the junction contained 3 bases not matched to a gene. This CDR3 region has 14 residues.

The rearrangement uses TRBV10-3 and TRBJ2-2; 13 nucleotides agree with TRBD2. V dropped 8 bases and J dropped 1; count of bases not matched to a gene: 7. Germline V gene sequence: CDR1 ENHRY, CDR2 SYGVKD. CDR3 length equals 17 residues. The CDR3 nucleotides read TGTGCCATCTCCCGGACTAGCGGGGGTGAGAACACCGGGGAGCTGTTTTTT. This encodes CAISRTSGGENTGELFF.

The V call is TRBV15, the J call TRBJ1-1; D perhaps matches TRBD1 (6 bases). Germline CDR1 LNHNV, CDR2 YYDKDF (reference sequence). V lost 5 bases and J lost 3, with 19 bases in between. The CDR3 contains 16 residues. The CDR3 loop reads CATSPQGGRRDTEAFF. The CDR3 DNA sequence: TGTGCCACCAGCCCCCAAGGGGGAAGGAGGGACACTGAAGCTTTCTTT. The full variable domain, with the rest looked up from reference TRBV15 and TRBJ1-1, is DAMVIQNPRYQVTQFGKPVTLSCSQTLNHNVMYWYQQKSSQAPKLLFHYYDKDFNNEADTPDNFQSRRPNTSFCFLDIRSPGLGDTAMYLCATSPQGGRRDTEAFFGQGTRLTVV.

CDR3 in amino acids: CASSKGPGTNSPLHF. As DNA, the CDR3 is TGTGCCAGTAGTAAGGGTCCAGGCACCAATTCACCCCTCCACTTT. The V gene is TRBV19, the J gene TRBJ1-6, with no clear D. V lost 4 bases and J 7 bases, leaving 14 bases between the germline ends. The CDR3 runs to 15 residues. Germline V CDR1 and CDR2: LNHDA, SQIVND (reference sequence).

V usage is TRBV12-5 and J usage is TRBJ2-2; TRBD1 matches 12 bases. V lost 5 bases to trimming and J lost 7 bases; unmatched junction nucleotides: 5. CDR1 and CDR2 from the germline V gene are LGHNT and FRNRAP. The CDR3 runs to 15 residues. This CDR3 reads CASGTGTGGNGELFF. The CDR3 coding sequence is TGTGCTAGTGGTACCGGGACAGGGGGCAACGGGGAGCTGTTTTTT.

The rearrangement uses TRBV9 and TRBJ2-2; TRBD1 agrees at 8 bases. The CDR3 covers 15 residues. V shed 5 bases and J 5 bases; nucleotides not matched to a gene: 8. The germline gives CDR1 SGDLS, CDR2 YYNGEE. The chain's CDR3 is CASSDGTGGTGELFF. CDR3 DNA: TGTGCCAGCAGTGACGGGACAGGTGGAACCGGGGAGCTGTTTTTT.

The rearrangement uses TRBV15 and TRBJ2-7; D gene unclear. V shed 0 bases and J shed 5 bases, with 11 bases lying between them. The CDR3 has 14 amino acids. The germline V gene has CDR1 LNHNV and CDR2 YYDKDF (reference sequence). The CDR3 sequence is CATSRDGEYHEQYF. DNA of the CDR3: TGTGCCACCAGCAGAGATGGAGAGTACCACGAGCAGTACTTC.

Written as DNA, the CDR3 is TGTGCCAGTCGAACAGGGGTGAACTACGAGCAGTACTTC. This translates into CASRTGVNYEQYF. The rearrangement joins TRBV2 to TRBJ2-7; TRBD1 agrees at 7 bases. Germline CDR1 reads SNHLY; CDR2 reads FYNNEI. Germline trimming cut 9 bases from V and 3 bases from J; bases unmatched to any gene: 8. The CDR3 contains 13 residues.

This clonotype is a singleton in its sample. The DNA of the CDR3 is TGTGCCAGTACCGGACTGGGTGAAGCTTTCTTT. Translation: CASTGLGEAFF. This chain connects TRBV19 to TRBJ1-1; D remains unclear. V lost 7 bases to trimming and J lost 7 bases, with 10 bases between them. CDR3 length equals 11 residues. Germline V lookup: CDR1 LNHDA, CDR2 SQIVND (reference sequence).

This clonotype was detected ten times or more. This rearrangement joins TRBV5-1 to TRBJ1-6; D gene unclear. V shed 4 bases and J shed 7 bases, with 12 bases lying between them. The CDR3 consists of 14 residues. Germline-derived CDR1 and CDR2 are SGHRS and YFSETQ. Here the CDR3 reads CASSSLQVNSPLHF. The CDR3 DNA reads TGCGCCAGCAGCAGTCTGCAGGTGAATTCACCCCTCCACTTT.

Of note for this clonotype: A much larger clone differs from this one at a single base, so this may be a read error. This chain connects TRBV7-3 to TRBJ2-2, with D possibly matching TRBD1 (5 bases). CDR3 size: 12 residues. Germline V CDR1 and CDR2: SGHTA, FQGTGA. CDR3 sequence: CTSSLGQGELFF. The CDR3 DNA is TGTACCAGCAGTTTGGGGCAGGGGGAGCTGTTTTTT.

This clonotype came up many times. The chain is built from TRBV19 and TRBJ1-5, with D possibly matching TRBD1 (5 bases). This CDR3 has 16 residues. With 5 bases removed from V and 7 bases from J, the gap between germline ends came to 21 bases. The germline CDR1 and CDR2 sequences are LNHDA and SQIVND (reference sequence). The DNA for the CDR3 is TGTGCCAGTAGTGACCACCGCGGGGGATCGGGGCAGCCCCAGCATTTT. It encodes CASSDHRGGSGQPQHF. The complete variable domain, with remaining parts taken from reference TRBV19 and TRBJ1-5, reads DGGITQSPKYLFRKEGQNVTLSCEQNLNHDAMYWYRQDPGQGLRLIYYSQIVNDFQKGDIAEGYSVSREKKESFPLTVTSAQKNPTAFYLCASSDHRGGSGQPQHFGDGTRLSIL.